Detailed here is one TCR beta chain. In germline, CDR1 is LNHDA, CDR2 SQIVND (reference sequence). V lost 8 bases and J lost 1; bases outside the gene matches: 7. This CDR3 has 17 amino acids. This entry comes from a study of OX40 agonist ivuxolimab in advanced cancers. Method: immunoSEQ multiplex PCR; TCRdb's copy keeps in-frame clones and lacks some. The profile covers tens of thousands of clones, with 86% appearing a single time and around a quarter taken by the ten largest. The starting material was CD4+ or CD8+ T cells sorted from blood, obtained in a trial of the OX40 agonist ivuxolimab. The TCR sequence derives from an adult with an advanced solid tumor such as melanoma, head and neck, liver or kidney cancer. J is TRBJ2-6 and V is TRBV19; TRBD1 matches 11 bases. CDR3 sequence reads: CASVPGQGVSGANVLTF. CDR3 bases: TGTGCCAGTGTCCCGGGACAGGGGGTATCTGGGGCCAACGTCCTGACTTTC.